This TCR beta chain was recovered during a study of T cell responses to AZD1222 COVID-19 vaccine. The study, taken as a whole, reports: Spike-specific TCR breadth and depth were elevated following two AZD1222 doses. Clonal diversity was possibly underestimated, and the donors were mostly white British, with more females. Just a handful of people given AZD1222 tested seropositive at baseline.

With respect to this clone: The antigen remains unidentified.

TCRdb keeps only in-frame clones here, not all; method: immunoSEQ multiplex PCR. The data contain some 150,000 clones, roughly 88% of them singletons. The CDR3 runs 15 residues. V was shortened by 5 bases and J by 5 bases, with 18 bases between the two germline ends. Germline values: CDR1 MDHEN, CDR2 SYDVKM. The chain employs TRBV28 and TRBJ1-1; D is perhaps TRBD1 (5 bases). The source of this sequence is an adult in good health. The sequencing here drew on peripheral blood, taken on day 0 of AZD1222 vaccination. CDR3: CASSQPGKRKTEAFF. CDR3 nucleotide sequence: TGTGCCAGCAGTCAACCAGGGAAGAGGAAGACTGAAGCTTTCTTT. The full variable domain, its missing parts supplied by reference TRBV28 and TRBJ1-1, is DVKVTQSSRYLVKRTGEKVFLECVQDMDHENMFWYRQDPGLGLRLIYFSYDVKMKEKGDIPEGYSVSREKKERFSLILESASTNQTSMYLCASSQPGKRKTEAFFGQGTRLTVV.